A single sample gave rise to the 24 T cell receptor beta chains below, sequenced in a study of immune characterization of retroperitoneal liposarcoma. TCRdb used MiXCR to reprocess the PCR reads, holding one entry per CDR3 protein. The sample gives about 10,000 distinct CDR3 sequences, 30% to 45% of which show up once; 20% to 25% is in the top ten. The sequencing sample was made of tumor tissue. The origin of the receptors is a male donor with retroperitoneal liposarcoma.

The chain joins TRBV25-1 to TRBJ2-1; 9 nucleotides agree with TRBD1. CDR3 length equals 16 residues. V shed 4 bases and J 6 bases; nucleotides not matched to a gene: 10. CDR1 MGHDK and CDR2 SYGVNS come from the germline V gene. CDR3 residues: CASSALDRGGGNEQFF. Here the CDR3 DNA reads TGTGCCAGCAGTGCGTTAGACAGGGGGGGCGGCAATGAGCAGTTCTTC.

The chain carries TRBV11-3 and TRBJ2-7; no firm D call. CDR1 and CDR2 (germline): SGHNT, YENEEA. With 0 bases removed from V and 6 bases from J, the gap between germline ends came to 9 bases. The CDR3 sequence is 13 residues long. The CDR3 DNA reads TGTGCCAGCAGCTTAGATTCCCCCAGCGAGCAGTACTTC. Protein product: CASSLDSPSEQYF.

V is TRBV27 and J is TRBJ2-1; the D is unclear. Germline lookup yields CDR1 MNHEY and CDR2 SMNVEV (reference sequence). With 1 base removed from V and 3 bases from J, the gap between germline ends came to 7 bases. The CDR3 consists of 14 residues. In DNA form, the CDR3 reads TGTGCCAGCAGTTTATTCCTGGACTACAATGAGCAGTTCTTC. This translates into CASSLFLDYNEQFF.

The table lists this clonotype with a count of one. The V and J genes are TRBV11-1 and TRBJ2-5; 8 bases match TRBD1. The CDR3 has 12 amino acids. J gave up 11 bases and V 3 bases, and 5 bases lay outside the gene matches. Germline loops: CDR1 SGHAT, CDR2 FQDESV (reference sequence). The CDR3 reads CASSFGRDRQYF. CDR3 coding DNA: TGTGCCAGCAGCTTTGGCAGGGACAGGCAGTACTTC.

V and J are TRBV6-1 and TRBJ2-3, with 7 bases lining up with TRBD2. The end of the DNA aligns better with TRBJ2-1, so the J call may be wrong. Germline V gives CDR1 MNHNS, CDR2 SASEGT. CDR3 length: 13 amino acids. CDR3 residues: CASNAGTIYEQFF. CDR3 sequence (DNA): TGTGCCAGCAATGCCGGGACTATTTACGAGCAGTTCTTC.

This clonotype was observed a handful of times. Here the CDR3 DNA reads TGTGCCAGCAGCTACGGGGGCGGGAGGAGCTCCTACAATGAGCAGTTCTTC. It translates to CASSYGGGRSSYNEQFF. The chain carries TRBV6-2 or TRBV6-3 and TRBJ2-1; 8 nucleotides line up with TRBD2. Per germline, CDR1 MNHEY and CDR2 SVGEGT. CDR3 size: 17 residues. J lost 0 bases, V lost 6 bases, and 10 bases had no gene match.

This chain uses TRBV6-1 with TRBJ2-3; 8 positions agree with TRBD2. CDR1 is MNHNS, CDR2 SASEGT, per germline. V was clipped by 11 bases and J by 4 bases; unmatched bases: 8. The length of the CDR3 is 13 residues. Here the CDR3 DNA reads TGTGCCGCGGGGGGTTCGTTTCCAGATACGCAGTATTTT. This encodes CAAGGSFPDTQYF.

By sample share, this clonotype is medium-sized. CDR3 residues: CASSFLLTTGQGVYNEQFF. The CDR3 bases are TGTGCCAGCAGTTTCCTTTTGACTACCGGACAGGGGGTATACAATGAGCAGTTCTTC. This sequence joins TRBV12-3 or TRBV12-4 and TRBJ2-1, with TRBD1 identical over 10 bases. This CDR3 contains 19 residues. Trimming removed 3 bases from V and 4 bases from J; junction bases left unmatched: 15.

Relative to its sample, this clonotype is medium-sized. V gene TRBV7-2 combines with J gene TRBJ2-2; D remains unclear. This CDR3 is built from 13 residues. The V gene's germline CDR1 is SGHTA and CDR2 FQGNSA. The V gene lost 1 base and the J gene lost 5 bases, with 5 bases spanning the gap. This CDR3 reads CASSLGRTGELFF. Here the CDR3 DNA reads TGTGCCAGCAGCTTAGGCCGGACCGGGGAGCTGTTTTTT.

This clonotype has just one count. The chain has TRBV10-3 and TRBJ2-5, with unresolved D. Germline CDR1 is ENHRY and CDR2 is SYGVKD. This CDR3 region has 11 residues. V was pared by 3 bases and J by 1 base, with 0 bases between. CDR3 protein: CAISDQETQYF. CDR3 coding DNA: TGTGCCATCAGTGACCAAGAGACCCAGTACTTC.

Ten or more counts support this clonotype. Its ends do not fully match the called genes, so a read error is possible. J is TRBJ2-5 and V is TRBV7-7; TRBD2 matches at 8 bases. The DNA end is more similar to TRBJ2-7, so the J call may be wrong. This CDR3 contains 16 residues. The germline CDR1 and CDR2 sequences are SSHAT and FNYEAQ (reference sequence). CDR3 loop: CASSQPGSGVYYEQYF. DNA of the CDR3: TGTGCTAGCAGCCAACCGGGTAGCGGGGTCTACTACGAGCAGTACTTC.

This clonotype was seen more than once but under ten times. The J gene is TRBJ2-1, the V gene TRBV11-3; 11 nucleotides line up with TRBD2. V lost 1 base and J lost 6; bases outside the gene matches: 2. The CDR3 spans 15 residues. Germline CDR1 and CDR2: SGHNT and YENEEA. The CDR3: CASSLGTSGSNEQFF. In nucleotides, the CDR3 is TGTGCCAGCAGCTTAGGTACTAGCGGGAGCAATGAGCAGTTCTTC.

This clonotype is judged medium-sized (0.01 to 0.1%). This chain connects TRBV7-2 to TRBJ2-1; D not resolved. V was cut by 3 bases and J by 10 bases, with 10 bases left in between. In germline, CDR1 is SGHTA, CDR2 FQGNSA. The CDR3 loop spans 12 amino acids. CDR3 nucleotide sequence: TGTGCCAGCAGCTTGGGGATCTACGAGCAGTTCTTC. It codes for CASSLGIYEQFF.

This clonotype was seen more than once but under ten times. The chain links TRBV12-3 or TRBV12-4 to TRBJ2-7, with 7 bases identical to TRBD1. CDR3 size: 12 residues. The V and J ends lost 3 bases and 6 bases, in that order; junction bases with no gene match: 2. The CDR3 region is CASSLWTGEQYF. CDR3 sequence (DNA): TGTGCCAGCAGTTTGTGGACAGGCGAGCAGTACTTC.

This clonotype has at least ten counts. V is TRBV6-1 and J is TRBJ1-5; D perhaps matches TRBD1 (6 bases). Trimming stripped 7 bases from V and 0 bases from J, with 10 bases between. In germline, CDR1 is MNHNS, CDR2 SASEGT. This CDR3 is 14 amino acids long. Here the CDR3 DNA reads TGTGCCAGCACTAGGGGGGGTAGCAATCAGCCCCAGCATTTT. Translation: CASTRGGSNQPQHF.

By share, this clonotype counts as hyperexpanded. V usage is TRBV6-1 and J usage is TRBJ2-1, with TRBD2 identical over 11 bases. This CDR3 region has 15 residues. J lost 6 bases, V lost 6 bases, and 7 bases had no gene match. The germline V gene has CDR1 MNHNS and CDR2 SASEGT. The CDR3 reads CASRFSGTSGNEQFF. Written as DNA, the CDR3 is TGTGCCAGCAGATTCTCCGGGACTAGCGGCAATGAGCAGTTCTTC.

The chain couples TRBV6-1 to TRBJ2-5, with 8 positions matching TRBD2. TRBJ2-1 explains the end of the DNA better; the J call may be wrong. Germline CDR1 MNHNS, CDR2 SASEGT. This CDR3 is built from 15 residues. Here the CDR3 reads CASSGAGGTSNEQFF. Here the CDR3 DNA reads TGTGCCAGCAGTGGGGCGGGAGGTACAAGCAATGAGCAGTTCTTC.

This clonotype has only a few counts. This chain uses TRBV7-2 with TRBJ1-2, with TRBD1 matching 7 bases. CDR1 is SGHTA, CDR2 FQGNSA, per germline. The CDR3 consists of 14 residues. J gave up 2 bases and V 6 bases, and 6 bases lay outside the gene matches. The CDR3 DNA reads TGTGCCAGCAGTAAAGACAGGGTCAACTATGGCTACACCTTC. Translated: CASSKDRVNYGYTF.

This rearrangement joins TRBV6-1 to TRBJ2-7, with 9 bases that match TRBD1. The CDR3 is 15 residues long. V shed 3 bases and J 0 bases; nucleotides not matched to a gene: 3. In germline, CDR1 is MNHNS, CDR2 SASEGT. The DNA of the CDR3 is TGTGCCAGCAGTGACCGGGGACAGGGCTCCTACGAGCAGTACTTC. Its translation: CASSDRGQGSYEQYF.

This clonotype was seen more than once but under ten times. This sequence joins TRBV6-6 and TRBJ2-6, with D unclear. The germline V and J ends were trimmed by 2 bases and 1 base, with 6 bases remaining between them. The V gene's germline CDR1 is MNHNY and CDR2 SVGAGI (reference sequence). The CDR3 spans 15 residues. CDR3 sequence reads: CASSYLRSGANVLTF. The DNA for the CDR3 is TGTGCCAGCAGTTACCTACGATCTGGGGCCAACGTCCTGACTTTC.

This chain uses TRBV4-3 with TRBJ2-1; TRBD1 or TRBD2 may be the D gene (6 bases each). From germline, CDR1 is LGHNA and CDR2 YSLEER. The CDR3 contains 16 residues. V dropped 4 bases and J dropped 8 bases, with 21 bases sitting between them. CDR3 sequence: CASSLLRGDGIDEQFF. CDR3 nucleotides: TGCGCCAGCAGCCTCCTAAGGGGGGACGGGATAGATGAGCAGTTCTTC.

The V gene is TRBV5-4, the J gene TRBJ2-1; TRBD1 aligns across 7 bases. This CDR3 is 14 amino acids long. V gave up 0 bases and J gave up 4 bases; unmatched junction bases: 1. Germline V CDR1 and CDR2: SGHNT, YYREEE (reference sequence). In DNA, the CDR3 is TGTGCCAGCAGCTTGGGACAGGGTTACAATGAGCAGTTCTTC. Protein product: CASSLGQGYNEQFF.

About this clonotype: One junction end disagrees with the germline gene, perhaps due to a read error. V and J are TRBV7-6 and TRBJ1-1, with no clear D. The CDR3 runs 14 residues. CDR1 SGHVS and CDR2 FNYEAQ come from the germline V gene. CDR3 DNA sequence: TGTGCCAGTAGCTTAGAGGTGGGGAACACTGAAGCTTTCTTT. Translated, it gives CASSLEVGNTEAFF.

This clonotype was detected ten times or more. The chain links TRBV12-3 or TRBV12-4 to TRBJ2-5; 7 bases align to TRBD1. Matching the DNA end better, TRBJ2-7 makes the J call doubtful. This CDR3 is 14 amino acids long. The CDR3 protein is CASSLRDSSPEQYF. For the CDR3, the DNA is TGTGCCAGCAGTTTAAGGGACAGTAGCCCCGAGCAGTACTTC.